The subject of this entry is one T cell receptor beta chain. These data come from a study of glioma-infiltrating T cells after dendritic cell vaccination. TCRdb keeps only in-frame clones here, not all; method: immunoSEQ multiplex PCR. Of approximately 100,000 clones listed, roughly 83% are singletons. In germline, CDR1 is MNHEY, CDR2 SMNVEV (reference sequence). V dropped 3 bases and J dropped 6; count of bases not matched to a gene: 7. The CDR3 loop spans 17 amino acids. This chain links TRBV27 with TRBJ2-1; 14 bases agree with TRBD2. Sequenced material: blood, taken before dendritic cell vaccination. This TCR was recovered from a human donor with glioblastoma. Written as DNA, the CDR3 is TGTGCCAGCAGTTTTTCTTTGGGACTAGCGGGAGTCAATGAGCAGTTCTTC. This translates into CASSFSLGLAGVNEQFF.